What follows is one T cell receptor beta chain and its context. Trimming removed 1 base from V and 8 bases from J; junction bases left unmatched: 5. Germline V CDR1 and CDR2: SNHLY, FYNNEI. The CDR3 has 15 amino acids. TCRdb's table, derived via immunoSEQ multiplex PCR, lists solely in-frame clones and lacks some. This table holds 2 million to 3 million clones, 93% found once. The sample comes from a study of shared clonotypes between healthy human individuals. This receptor was taken from a man between 18 and 35 years old in good health. Some clones in this sample may be carry-over from other donors' samples. This chain connects TRBV2 to TRBJ2-1, with 10 nucleotides matching TRBD2. The sequenced material came from naive CD4+ T cells from PBMCs. The subset was: CD45RA+ positively selected. CDR3 nucleotide sequence: TGTGCCAGCAGTGAAGGACGCCTAGCGGGAGATGAGCAGTTCTTC. Protein sequence: CASSEGRLAGDEQFF.